The subject of this entry is one T cell receptor (beta chain). The V and J ends lost 0 bases and 1 base, in that order; junction bases with no gene match: 9. CDR1 and CDR2 (germline): SEHNR, FQNEAQ (reference sequence). This CDR3 has 18 amino acids. The sample is drawn from a study of shared clonotypes between healthy human individuals. Study overall: CD4 naive and memory got three plates each, CD8 naive two, CD8 memory one.

Produced via immunoSEQ multiplex PCR; TCRdb's table is partial and in-frame only. The data contain around 2.5 million clones, under 95% of them singletons. The source is a man aged 18 to 29 in good health. Some clones in this sample may be carry-over from other donors' samples. The chain has TRBV7-9 and TRBJ2-5, with TRBD1 identical over 9 bases. The sample comprised naive CD4+ T cells from PBMCs. The subset here: CD45RA+ positively selected. The CDR3 sequence is CASSLAGQGLPGQETQYF. CDR3 nucleotide sequence: TGTGCCAGCAGCTTAGCGGGACAGGGACTACCTGGCCAAGAGACCCAGTACTTC.